Included here is one T cell receptor beta chain sequence, with context. This specimen belongs to a study of blood T cell repertoires in COVID-19. Germline-derived CDR1 and CDR2 are LGHNA and YNFKEQ. The V gene lost 0 bases and the J gene lost 3 bases, with 21 bases spanning the gap. This CDR3 is built from 18 residues. Measured with immunoSEQ multiplex PCR; TCRdb has only the in-frame clones, and not every one. The sample holds some 99,000 clones; 80% to 90% are singletons and the top ten take 1% to 1.4%. Source material: peripheral blood. The chain has TRBV4-2 and TRBJ2-7, with a tentative D call TRBD2 (6 bases). The receptor's source is a human donor in a cohort sampled during active COVID-19. CDR3 loop: CASSQDAGFAGLNYEQYF. The CDR3 DNA reads TGTGCCAGCAGCCAAGATGCGGGGTTTGCAGGGCTTAACTACGAGCAGTACTTC.